The 23 T cell receptor beta chains below all came from one sample that was sequenced in a study of blood T cell repertoires in COVID-19. Assay: immunoSEQ multiplex PCR; the TCRdb copy retains only in-frame clones and omits some. The sample shows under 350,000 clones, 83% of them seen only once. Sequenced material: peripheral blood. All receptors derive from a woman aged 45-65 years who had recovered from COVID-19.

This clone was seen more than once but under ten times. V and J are TRBV7-7 and TRBJ2-5; 9 nucleotides line up with TRBD1. Per germline, CDR1 SSHAT and CDR2 FNYEAQ (reference sequence). The CDR3 is 16 residues long. V shed 4 bases, J shed 3 bases, and the junction held 9 bases outside the gene matches. CDR3 protein: CASSSPGQGHEETQYF. The CDR3 region has the DNA TGTGCCAGCAGCTCTCCGGGACAGGGCCATGAAGAGACCCAGTACTTC.

This chain connects TRBV29-1 to TRBJ2-1; D ambiguous. Per the germline V gene, CDR1 is SQVTM and CDR2 is ANQGSEA. This CDR3 is 14 amino acids long. The ends were cut back, 4 bases at V and 2 bases at J, with 12 bases in the middle. The CDR3 protein is CSVVLLTPYNEQFF. CDR3 DNA: TGCAGCGTTGTTTTACTTACCCCCTACAATGAGCAGTTCTTC.

The chain recombines TRBV24-1 with TRBJ2-1, with 9 bases that match TRBD1. The CDR3 contains 13 residues. V shed 9 bases and J 8 bases; nucleotides not matched to a gene: 7. Germline CDR1 and CDR2: KGHDR and SFDVKD. CDR3 nucleotides: TGTGCCACCGTGGACAGGGGTCGGGATGAGCAGTTCTTC. It specifies CATVDRGRDEQFF.

This chain uses TRBV5-5 with TRBJ2-7; the match to TRBD1 covers 10 bases. This CDR3 is built from 15 residues. V shed 4 bases, J shed 4 bases, and the junction held 8 bases outside the gene matches. Germline loops: CDR1 SGHKS, CDR2 YYEKEE (reference sequence). The CDR3 DNA follows: TGTGCCAGCAGCCCCGCTGGGGACAGGGGTTACGAGCAGTACTTC. It encodes CASSPAGDRGYEQYF.

The V call is TRBV7-3, the J call TRBJ2-5; tentatively, D is TRBD2 (7 bases). Trimming stripped 5 bases from V and 5 bases from J, with 12 bases between. This CDR3 comprises 13 residues. The germline V gene encodes CDR1 SGHTA and CDR2 FQGTGA. The CDR3 here is CASSRGGVETQYF. In DNA, the CDR3 is TGTGCCAGCAGCAGGGGGGGAGTTGAGACCCAGTACTTC.

The chain uses TRBV5-1 and TRBJ1-1; 7 nucleotides align to TRBD1. The CDR3 extends over 15 amino acids. Germline CDR1 is SGHRS and CDR2 is YFSETQ. With V trimmed by 5 bases and J by 4 bases, 11 bases remained unmatched. The DNA of the CDR3 is TGCGCCAGCAGAGGGACAGCGGTTCAGAGCACTGAAGCTTTCTTT. This gives the protein CASRGTAVQSTEAFF.

This clone was observed a few times. V and J are TRBV27 and TRBJ1-2; TRBD1 matches at 7 bases. The V segment lost 4 bases and the J segment 4 bases; nucleotides outside the gene matches: 9. The germline V gene has CDR1 MNHEY and CDR2 SMNVEV (reference sequence). The CDR3 has 15 residues. The CDR3 DNA is TGTGCCAGCAGTTCCAGTTTTGCAGGGGGCTATGGCTACACCTTC. Residues: CASSSSFAGGYGYTF.

This clone was counted a single time. V and J are TRBV28 and TRBJ2-1; no firm D call. From germline, CDR1 is MDHEN and CDR2 SYDVKM. This CDR3 has 12 residues. Trimming took 6 bases from V and 8 from J, leaving 11 bases between them. The CDR3 region has the DNA TGTGCCAGCAGAAGAGCCGCTTATGAGCAGTTCTTC. Protein sequence: CASRRAAYEQFF.

This clone was detected only once. This rearrangement joins TRBV28 to TRBJ2-1; 8 positions agree with TRBD2. V shed 5 bases and J 12 bases; nucleotides not matched to a gene: 6. The CDR3 consists of 12 residues. Germline V gene lookup returns CDR1 MDHEN and CDR2 SYDVKM. The CDR3 protein is CASSTAAGVQFF. The CDR3 DNA is TGTGCCAGCAGTACGGCAGCGGGAGTGCAGTTCTTC.

The CDR3 is CASSPRGGQPQHF. CDR3 DNA: TGTGCCAGCAGCCCCAGAGGGGGCCAGCCCCAGCATTTT. This chain joins TRBV7-2 and TRBJ1-5; 7 nucleotides line up with TRBD1. The junction had 5 bases not matched to a gene; V was cut back by 5 bases and J by 7 bases. The CDR3 is 13 amino acids. In germline, CDR1 is SGHTA, CDR2 FQGNSA.

Points on this clone: The sample carries other DNA sequences with the same CDR3. CDR3 DNA sequence: TGTGCCAGCTCTCCGACAGGGGCCTACGAGCAGTACTTC. Translating gives CASSPTGAYEQYF. This chain links TRBV18 with TRBJ2-7; 8 positions agree with TRBD1. The trim removed 6 bases at V and 2 bases at J, leaving 3 bases unmatched. The length of the CDR3 is 13 residues. The germline V gene encodes CDR1 KGHSH and CDR2 LQKENI.

The V call is TRBV29-1, the J call TRBJ1-2, with TRBD1 as a possible D gene (5 bases). Deletions cut 3 bases from V and 8 bases from J, with 13 bases between. The CDR3 has 12 amino acids. Germline CDR1 SQVTM, CDR2 ANQGSEA. The CDR3: CSVEHQGRGYTF. The CDR3 coding sequence is TGCAGCGTTGAGCACCAGGGAAGAGGCTACACCTTC.

This chain uses TRBV4-3 with TRBJ2-5; D uncertain. The CDR3 sequence is 16 residues long. V gave up 1 base and J gave up 2 bases, with 14 bases separating them. The germline gives CDR1 LGHNA, CDR2 YSLEER. CDR3 in amino acids: CASSQGLGAGQETQYF. Here the CDR3 DNA reads TGCGCCAGCAGCCAAGGTTTAGGCGCAGGACAAGAGACCCAGTACTTC.

The genes are TRBV19 and TRBJ1-2; D gene uncertain. Germline V CDR1 and CDR2: LNHDA, SQIVND (reference sequence). Trimming took off 7 bases at V and 4 bases at J, with 19 bases between the two ends. This CDR3 comprises 15 residues. This CDR3 reads CASTPPHLGIYGYTF. The CDR3 nucleotides read TGTGCCAGTACCCCCCCGCACCTAGGAATCTATGGCTACACCTTC. Together with reference TRBV19 and TRBJ1-2, the CDR3 gives the full variable domain: DGGITQSPKYLFRKEGQNVTLSCEQNLNHDAMYWYRQDPGQGLRLIYYSQIVNDFQKGDIAEGYSVSREKKESFPLTVTSAQKNPTAFYLCASTPPHLGIYGYTFGSGTRLTVV.

The rearrangement uses TRBV4-1 and TRBJ2-1; 8 bases map to TRBD2. V shed 1 base, J shed 8 bases, and the junction held 4 bases outside the gene matches. Germline V gene lookup returns CDR1 MGHRA and CDR2 YSYEKL. This CDR3 has 14 residues. The CDR3 DNA is TGCGCCAGCAGCCAAGTAGCGGGGCAAGATGAGCAGTTCTTC. This gives the protein CASSQVAGQDEQFF.

The V gene is TRBV3-1 (or the pseudogene TRBV3-2), the J gene TRBJ2-5; tentative D call: TRBD2 (6 bases). The ends were cut back, 1 base at V and 2 bases at J, with 11 bases in the middle. The CDR3 is 15 residues long. Germline V gene lookup returns CDR1 LGHDT and CDR2 YNNKEL (reference sequence). The CDR3 loop reads CASSQGRLGQETQYF. CDR3 nucleotides: TGTGCCAGCAGCCAAGGGAGACTAGGTCAAGAGACCCAGTACTTC.

In the case of this clone: Other DNA sequences from this sample encode an identical CDR3 as well. The chain links TRBV5-8 to TRBJ1-4, with 11 bases lining up with TRBD1. From germline, CDR1 is SGHTS and CDR2 YDEGEE. The CDR3 sequence is 14 residues long. The V segment lost 4 bases and the J segment 7 bases; nucleotides outside the gene matches: 3. The CDR3 nucleotides are TGTGCCAGCAGCAGGGGACAGGGGGGTGAAAAACTGTTTTTT. It is translated as CASSRGQGGEKLFF.

This chain joins TRBV12-3 or TRBV12-4 and TRBJ1-6; unclear D gene. Trimming pared 6 bases from V and 12 bases from J, leaving 15 bases between. The CDR3 loop spans 13 amino acids. The CDR3 nucleotides read TGTGCCAGCAGCCCCACGGGGATTATACCCCTCCACTTT. It translates to CASSPTGIIPLHF.

The rearrangement links TRBV29-1 to TRBJ2-3; no clear D gene. Germline CDR1 and CDR2: SQVTM and ANQGSEA. The V end lost 4 bases, the J end lost 2 bases, and 10 bases lay between the germline ends. CDR3 length equals 13 residues. CDR3 sequence reads: CSVVETATDTQYF. The CDR3 nucleotides read TGCAGCGTTGTAGAGACTGCCACAGATACGCAGTATTTT.

CDR3 sequence (DNA): TGTGCAAGTCGCTTACCTAGAACCCCGAACACCGGGGAGCTGTTTTTT. Protein product: CASRLPRTPNTGELFF. The genes are TRBV12-2 and TRBJ2-2; the table's TRBD2 call for D was not verified on the DNA. TRBV12-2 represents a pseudogene. The CDR3 loop spans 16 amino acids.

CDR3 nucleotide sequence: TGTGCCAGCAGCCTTACCTCGGGACAGGTCTACGAGCAGTACTTC. Its protein product is CASSLTSGQVYEQYF. The chain couples TRBV9 to TRBJ2-7; 8 bases map to TRBD1. The CDR3 runs 15 residues. J was trimmed by 3 bases and V by 4 bases; bases with no gene match: 9. Per germline, CDR1 SGDLS and CDR2 YYNGEE.

The rearrangement joins TRBV4-3 to TRBJ2-7, with 15 bases fitting TRBD2. V was pared by 3 bases and J by 6 bases, with 3 bases of the junction left unmatched. Germline values: CDR1 LGHNA, CDR2 YSLEER. The CDR3 spans 15 residues. The CDR3 sequence is CASSQGLAGGSEQYF. DNA of the CDR3: TGCGCCAGCAGCCAGGGACTAGCGGGAGGTTCCGAGCAGTACTTC.

The chain links TRBV28 to TRBJ1-1, with 7 bases lining up with TRBD1. V was clipped by 1 base and J by 2 bases; unmatched bases: 4. The germline CDR1 and CDR2 sequences are MDHEN and SYDVKM. CDR3 length equals 15 residues. The CDR3 loop is CASSLYQGGNTEAFF. For the CDR3, the DNA is TGTGCCAGCAGTTTATATCAGGGGGGAAACACTGAAGCTTTCTTT.